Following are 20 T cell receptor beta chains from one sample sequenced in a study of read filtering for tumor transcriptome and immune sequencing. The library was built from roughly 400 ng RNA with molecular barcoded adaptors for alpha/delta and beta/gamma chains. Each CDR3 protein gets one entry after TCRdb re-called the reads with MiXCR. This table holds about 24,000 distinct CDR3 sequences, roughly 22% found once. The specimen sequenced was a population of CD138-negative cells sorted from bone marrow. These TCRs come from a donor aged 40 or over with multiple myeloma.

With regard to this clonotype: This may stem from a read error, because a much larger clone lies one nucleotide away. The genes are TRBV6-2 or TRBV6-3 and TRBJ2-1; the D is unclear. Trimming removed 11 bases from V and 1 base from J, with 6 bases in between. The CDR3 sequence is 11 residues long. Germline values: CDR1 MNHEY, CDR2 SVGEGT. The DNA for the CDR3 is TGTGCCGGCACTTCCTACAATGAGCAGTTCTTC. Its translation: CAGTSYNEQFF.

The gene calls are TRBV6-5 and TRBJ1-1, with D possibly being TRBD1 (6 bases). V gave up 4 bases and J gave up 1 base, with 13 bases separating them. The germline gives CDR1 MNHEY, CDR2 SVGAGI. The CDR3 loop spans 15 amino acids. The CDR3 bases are TGTGCCAGCAGTTCCCCGGGGGGGCCGAACACTGAAGCTTTCTTT. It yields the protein CASSSPGGPNTEAFF.

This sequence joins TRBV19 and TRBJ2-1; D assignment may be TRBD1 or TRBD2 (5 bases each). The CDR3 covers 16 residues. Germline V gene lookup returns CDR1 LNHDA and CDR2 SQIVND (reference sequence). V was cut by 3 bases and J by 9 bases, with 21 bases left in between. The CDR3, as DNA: TGTGCCAGTAGTATTAGGGGCCTACGGGAACACGGTGAGCAGTTCTTC. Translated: CASSIRGLREHGEQFF.

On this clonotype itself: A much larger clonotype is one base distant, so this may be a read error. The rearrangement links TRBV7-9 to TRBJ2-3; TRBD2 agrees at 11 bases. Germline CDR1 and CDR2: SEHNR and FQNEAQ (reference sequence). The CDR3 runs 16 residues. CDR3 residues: CVSSRQLAGGSDTQYF. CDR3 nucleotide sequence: TGTGTCAGCAGCCGACAGCTAGCGGGGGGTAGTGATACGCAGTATTTT.

The DNA of the CDR3 is TGTGCCAGCAGCTACAGGGGCTATAATTCACCCCTCCACTTT. It codes for CASSYRGYNSPLHF. The chain is built from TRBV7-9 and TRBJ1-6; 7 nucleotides align to TRBD1. Germline V lookup: CDR1 SEHNR, CDR2 FQNEAQ (reference sequence). The CDR3 consists of 14 residues. Trimming at V came to 4 bases and at J to 3 bases, leaving 0 bases not matched to a gene.

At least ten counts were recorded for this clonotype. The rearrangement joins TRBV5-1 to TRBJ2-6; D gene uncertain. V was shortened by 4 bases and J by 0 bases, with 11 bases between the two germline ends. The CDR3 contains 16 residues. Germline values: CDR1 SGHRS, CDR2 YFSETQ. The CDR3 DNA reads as TGCGCCAGCAGCCCGGACCCGGTCTCTGGGGCCAACGTCCTGACTTTC. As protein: CASSPDPVSGANVLTF.

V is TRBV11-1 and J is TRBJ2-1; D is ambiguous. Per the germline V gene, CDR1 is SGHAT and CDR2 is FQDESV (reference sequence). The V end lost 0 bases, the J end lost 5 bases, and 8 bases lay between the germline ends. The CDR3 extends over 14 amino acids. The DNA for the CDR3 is TGTGCCAGCAGCTTAGCTAGCACCCACAATGAGCAGTTCTTC. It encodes CASSLASTHNEQFF.

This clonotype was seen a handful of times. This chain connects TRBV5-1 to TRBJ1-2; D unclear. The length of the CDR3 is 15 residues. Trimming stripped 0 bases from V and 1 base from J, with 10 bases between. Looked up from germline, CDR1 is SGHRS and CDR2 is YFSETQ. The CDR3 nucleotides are TGCGCCAGCAGCTTGGATGGGCAGCTTAACTATGGCTACACCTTC. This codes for CASSLDGQLNYGYTF.

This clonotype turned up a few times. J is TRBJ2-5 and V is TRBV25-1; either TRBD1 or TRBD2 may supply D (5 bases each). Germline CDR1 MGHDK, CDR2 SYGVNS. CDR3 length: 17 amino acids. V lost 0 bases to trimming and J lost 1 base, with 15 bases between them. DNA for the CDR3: TGTGCCAGCAGTGAATATACAAGGGGACGCCTCCAAGAGACCCAGTACTTC. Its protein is CASSEYTRGRLQETQYF.

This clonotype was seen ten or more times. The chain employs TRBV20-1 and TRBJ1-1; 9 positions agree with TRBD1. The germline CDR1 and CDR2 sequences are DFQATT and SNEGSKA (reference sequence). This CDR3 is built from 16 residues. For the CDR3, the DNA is TGCAGACCAGCGGGGACAGGGCGATCAAAGAACACTGAAGCTTTCTTT. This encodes CRPAGTGRSKNTEAFF.

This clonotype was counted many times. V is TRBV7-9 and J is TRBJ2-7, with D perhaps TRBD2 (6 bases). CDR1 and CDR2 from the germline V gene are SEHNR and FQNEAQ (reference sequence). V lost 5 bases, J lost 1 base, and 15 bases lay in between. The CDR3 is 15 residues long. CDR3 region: CASSPGTGDSYEQYF. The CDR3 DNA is TGTGCCAGCAGCCCCGGGACGGGGGATTCCTACGAGCAGTACTTC.

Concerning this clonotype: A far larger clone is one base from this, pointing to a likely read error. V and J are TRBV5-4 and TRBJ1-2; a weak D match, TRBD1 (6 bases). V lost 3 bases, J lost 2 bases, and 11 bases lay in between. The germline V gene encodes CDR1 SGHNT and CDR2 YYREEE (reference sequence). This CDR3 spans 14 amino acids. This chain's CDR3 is CASSSDRRNYGYTF. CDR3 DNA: TGTGCCAGCAGCTCAGACAGGAGAAACTATGGCTACACCTTC.

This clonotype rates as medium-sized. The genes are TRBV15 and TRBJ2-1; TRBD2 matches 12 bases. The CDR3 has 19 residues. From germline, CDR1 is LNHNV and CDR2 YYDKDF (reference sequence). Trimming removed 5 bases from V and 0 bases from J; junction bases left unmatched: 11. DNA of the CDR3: TGTGCCACCAGCCCCCCCACTAGCGGGGGGCCGAGCTCCTACAATGAGCAGTTCTTC. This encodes CATSPPTSGGPSSYNEQFF.

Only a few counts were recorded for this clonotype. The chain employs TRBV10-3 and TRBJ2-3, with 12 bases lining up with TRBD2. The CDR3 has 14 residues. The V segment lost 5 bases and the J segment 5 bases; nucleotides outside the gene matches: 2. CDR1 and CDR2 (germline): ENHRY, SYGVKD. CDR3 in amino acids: CAISQTSGGDTQYF. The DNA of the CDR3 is TGTGCCATCAGTCAGACTAGCGGGGGAGATACGCAGTATTTT.

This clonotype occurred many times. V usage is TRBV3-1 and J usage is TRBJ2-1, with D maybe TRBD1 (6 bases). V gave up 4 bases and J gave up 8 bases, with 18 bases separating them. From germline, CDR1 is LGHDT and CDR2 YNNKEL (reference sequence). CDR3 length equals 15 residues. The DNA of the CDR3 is TGTGCCAGCAGCCGATCAAGCTTACAGGGTCATGAGCAGTTCTTC. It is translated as CASSRSSLQGHEQFF.

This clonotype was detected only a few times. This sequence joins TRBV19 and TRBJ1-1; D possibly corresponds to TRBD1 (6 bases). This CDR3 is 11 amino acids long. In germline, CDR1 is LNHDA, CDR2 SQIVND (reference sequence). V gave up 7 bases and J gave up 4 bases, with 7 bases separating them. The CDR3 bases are TGTGCCAGTAAAGGGGGCACTGAAGCTTTCTTT. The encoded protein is CASKGGTEAFF. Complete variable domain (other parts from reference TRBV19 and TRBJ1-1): DGGITQSPKYLFRKEGQNVTLSCEQNLNHDAMYWYRQDPGQGLRLIYYSQIVNDFQKGDIAEGYSVSREKKESFPLTVTSAQKNPTAFYLCASKGGTEAFFGQGTRLTVV.

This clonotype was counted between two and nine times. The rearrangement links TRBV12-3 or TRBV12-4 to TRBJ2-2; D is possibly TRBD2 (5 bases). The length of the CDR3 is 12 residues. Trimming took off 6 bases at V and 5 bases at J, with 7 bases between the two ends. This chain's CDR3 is CASRGGTGELFF. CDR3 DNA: TGTGCCAGCAGAGGAGGAACCGGGGAGCTGTTTTTT.

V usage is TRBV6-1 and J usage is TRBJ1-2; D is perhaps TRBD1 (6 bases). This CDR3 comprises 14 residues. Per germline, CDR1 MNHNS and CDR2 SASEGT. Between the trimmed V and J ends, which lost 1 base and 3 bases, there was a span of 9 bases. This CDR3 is CASSEDREDYGYTF. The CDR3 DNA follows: TGTGCCAGCAGTGAAGACAGGGAAGACTATGGCTACACCTTC.

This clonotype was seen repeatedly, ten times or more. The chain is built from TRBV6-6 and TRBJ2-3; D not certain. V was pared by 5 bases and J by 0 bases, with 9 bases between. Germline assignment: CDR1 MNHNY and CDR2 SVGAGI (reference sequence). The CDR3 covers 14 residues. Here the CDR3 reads CASSPELSTDTQYF. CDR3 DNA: TGTGCCAGCAGTCCGGAGCTGAGCACAGATACGCAGTATTTT.

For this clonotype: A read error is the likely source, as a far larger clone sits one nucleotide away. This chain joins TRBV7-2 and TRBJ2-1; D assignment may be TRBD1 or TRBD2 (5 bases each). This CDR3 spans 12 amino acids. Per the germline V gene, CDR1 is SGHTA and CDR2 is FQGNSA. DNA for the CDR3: TGTGCCAGCTGGGACGGCTCCAATGGGCAGTTCTTC. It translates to CASWDGSNGQFF. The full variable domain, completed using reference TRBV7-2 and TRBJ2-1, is GAGVSQSPSNKVTEKGKDVELRCDPISGHTALYWYRQSLGQGLEFLIYFQGNSAPDKSGLPSDRFSAERTGGSVSTLTIQRTQQEDSAVYLCASWDGSNGQFFGPGTRLTVL.